The clone carrying this T cell receptor (beta chain) showed up many times. Its antigen is unknown. These data are taken from a study of type 1 regulatory T cells. Across the whole study: T-allo10 is an in vitro-generated, Tr1-enriched CD4 T cell product specific for alloantigen.

T-allo10 cells from the graft donor were described as anergic, host-alloantigen-specific, and alloantigen-specific suppressors. In TCRdb, the reads were re-called with MiXCR into one record per CDR3 protein. Of roughly 71,000 distinct CDR3 sequences in the sample, 63% were seen once. Specimen: cultured T cells, either the whole culture or a sorted T cell fraction (not recorded which). Subset meaning: Tr1-enriched cell product generated in vitro against host alloantigens. The TCR originated in a human donor in good health.

The CDR3 region is CASSSRYEQYF. In DNA, the CDR3 is TGTGCCAGCAGTTCTCGCTACGAGCAGTACTTC. The chain employs TRBV28 and TRBJ2-7; D call uncertain. Trimming took off 4 bases at V and 3 bases at J, with 4 bases between the two ends. Germline lookup yields CDR1 MDHEN and CDR2 SYDVKM. The CDR3 runs to 11 residues.